Listed below are T cell receptor beta chains from one sample, sequenced in a study of OX40 agonist ivuxolimab in advanced cancers. Assay: immunoSEQ multiplex PCR; the TCRdb copy retains only in-frame clones and omits some. The profile covers more than 80,000 clones, with 91% appearing a single time and roughly 1.6% taken by the ten largest. Sequenced material: CD4+ or CD8+ T cells sorted from blood, taken in a trial of the OX40 agonist ivuxolimab. The source is an adult with an advanced solid tumor such as melanoma, head and neck, liver or kidney cancer. CDR3s include the opening cysteine and the closing phenylalanine or tryptophan. The order of the fields is CDR3 protein, V gene, J gene.

CDR3aa: CASSVAGQSNTEAFF
v_gene: TRBV9
j_gene: TRBJ1-1

CDR3aa: CASSFGGELFF
v_gene: TRBV5-6
j_gene: TRBJ2-2

CDR3aa: CASSPSGVSYNEQFF
v_gene: TRBV9
j_gene: TRBJ2-1

CDR3aa: CASTAGVGTGELFF
v_gene: TRBV19
j_gene: TRBJ2-2

CDR3aa: CASSLTSGAQYF
v_gene: TRBV5-6
j_gene: TRBJ2-3

CDR3aa: CASSVGSNTEAFF
v_gene: TRBV2
j_gene: TRBJ1-1

CDR3aa: CSSLGIRGIDGYTF
v_gene: TRBV29-1
j_gene: TRBJ1-2

CDR3aa: CASSQQREPVYEQYF
v_gene: TRBV4-3
j_gene: TRBJ2-7

CDR3aa: CASSPAWGLGTEAFF
v_gene: TRBV18
j_gene: TRBJ1-1

CDR3aa: CASSPKGLAGGPPYEQYF
v_gene: TRBV4-1
j_gene: TRBJ2-7

CDR3aa: CASSPLGSSSYEQYF
v_gene: TRBV7-8
j_gene: TRBJ2-7

CDR3aa: CASSLGGRAYEQYF
v_gene: TRBV6-5
j_gene: TRBJ2-7

CDR3aa: CASRPSQAIYEQYF
v_gene: TRBV28
j_gene: TRBJ2-7

CDR3aa: CASSLAHGETQYF
v_gene: TRBV27
j_gene: TRBJ2-5

CDR3aa: CSVDAGTSYEQYF
v_gene: TRBV29-1
j_gene: TRBJ2-7

CDR3aa: CASGGELRTEAFF
v_gene: TRBV6-5
j_gene: TRBJ1-1

CDR3aa: CAWKHRGLNTEAFF
v_gene: TRBV30
j_gene: TRBJ1-1

CDR3aa: CASSYTTPKASYTF
v_gene: TRBV6-6
j_gene: TRBJ1-2

CDR3aa: CSVQDRASYEQYF
v_gene: TRBV29-1
j_gene: TRBJ2-7

CDR3aa: CASSVGTGREKLFF
v_gene: TRBV9
j_gene: TRBJ1-4

CDR3aa: CASSLGSWLAGEEQETQYF
v_gene: TRBV7-9
j_gene: TRBJ2-5

CDR3aa: CASSLAGGTDTQYF
v_gene: TRBV7-2
j_gene: TRBJ2-3

CDR3aa: CASSLAEAGHEQFF
v_gene: TRBV5-1
j_gene: TRBJ2-1

CDR3aa: CASSLGHPGELFF
v_gene: TRBV5-4
j_gene: TRBJ2-2

CDR3aa: CASSPGTAATNEKLFF
v_gene: TRBV7-9
j_gene: TRBJ1-4

CDR3aa: CASSPPGRTQPQHF
v_gene: TRBV28
j_gene: TRBJ1-5

CDR3aa: CASRDTVGQGPNYGYTF
v_gene: TRBV28
j_gene: TRBJ1-2

CDR3aa: CASRPGGFSNQPQHF
v_gene: TRBV28
j_gene: TRBJ1-5

CDR3aa: CASSLAYNQPQHF
v_gene: TRBV7-2
j_gene: TRBJ1-5

CDR3aa: CASSLTGGPGYTF
v_gene: TRBV27
j_gene: TRBJ1-2

CDR3aa: CASRRGTTYEQYF
v_gene: TRBV6-5
j_gene: TRBJ2-7

CDR3aa: CASSQGRVTMNTEAFF
v_gene: TRBV4-1
j_gene: TRBJ1-1

CDR3aa: CASSVGTADSYEQYF
v_gene: TRBV27
j_gene: TRBJ2-7

CDR3aa: CASSSRRTPSSEQYF
v_gene: TRBV7-9
j_gene: TRBJ2-7

CDR3aa: CAWSEGVGSYNSPLHF
v_gene: TRBV30
j_gene: TRBJ1-6

CDR3aa: CASSRTSGNYEQYF
v_gene: TRBV19
j_gene: TRBJ2-7

CDR3aa: CASSLAFRDSTNTGELFF
v_gene: TRBV7-6
j_gene: TRBJ2-2

CDR3aa: CASRLAGVRGTGELFF
v_gene: TRBV5-4
j_gene: TRBJ2-2

CDR3aa: CASRVPGRSYEQYF
v_gene: TRBV28
j_gene: TRBJ2-7

CDR3aa: CASRETGGNYGYTF
v_gene: TRBV28
j_gene: TRBJ1-2

CDR3aa: CASSGDRRRVEQYF
v_gene: TRBV9
j_gene: TRBJ2-7

CDR3aa: CASSESGNEQFF
v_gene: TRBV2
j_gene: TRBJ2-1

CDR3aa: CASSLMGGYNEQFF
v_gene: TRBV4-2
j_gene: TRBJ2-1

CDR3aa: CAISFSGEADTQYF
v_gene: TRBV10-3
j_gene: TRBJ2-3

CDR3aa: CASSLAGTYEQYF
v_gene: TRBV5-4
j_gene: TRBJ2-7

CDR3aa: CASSKDRVETQYF
v_gene: TRBV7-8
j_gene: TRBJ2-5

CDR3aa: CASSPAGLNTGELFF
v_gene: TRBV18
j_gene: TRBJ2-2

CDR3aa: CASSPPSLAGGPRDTQYF
v_gene: TRBV18
j_gene: TRBJ2-3

CDR3aa: CASSLGRHTDTQYF
v_gene: TRBV11-1
j_gene: TRBJ2-3